This record looks at one TCR beta chain sequence and its context. These data come from a study of PD-L1 blockade in urothelial cancer. Spiking of synthetic TCR analog templates was performed in each PCR. Sequencing used immunoSEQ multiplex PCR; TCRdb keeps in-frame clones, though not all of them. This sample has about 130,000 clones, with roughly 84% found just once. Time point denoted: pretreatment peripheral blood. Patients had locally advanced or metastatic urothelial carcinoma. Between the trimmed V and J ends, which lost 4 bases and 2 bases, there was a span of 16 bases. This CDR3 is 15 amino acids long. Germline V gene lookup returns CDR1 SGDLS and CDR2 YYNGEE.

The receptor was isolated from a man aged 50 or older with urothelial cancer. The sample in question was PBMCs, obtained around atezolizumab (anti-PD-L1) treatment. V usage is TRBV9 and J usage is TRBJ2-7; D possibly corresponds to TRBD2 (6 bases). The CDR3 coding sequence is TGTGCCAGCAGCCCCTCTAGCGCCCCTACCTACGAGCAGTACTTC. The encoded protein is CASSPSSAPTYEQYF.